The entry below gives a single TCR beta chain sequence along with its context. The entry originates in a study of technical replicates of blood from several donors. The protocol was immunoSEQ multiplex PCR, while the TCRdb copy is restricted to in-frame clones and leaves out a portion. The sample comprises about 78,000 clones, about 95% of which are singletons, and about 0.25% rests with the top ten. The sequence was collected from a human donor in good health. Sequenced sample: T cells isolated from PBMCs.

The CDR3: CASSLKRGLVHETQYF. The CDR3 DNA sequence: TGTGCCAGCAGCTTAAAGCGCGGACTAGTTCACGAGACCCAGTACTTC. The chain joins TRBV7-9 to TRBJ2-5, with TRBD2 identical over 7 bases. CDR3 size: 16 residues. CDR1 and CDR2 (germline): SEHNR, FQNEAQ (reference sequence). The V segment lost 2 bases and the J segment 5 bases; nucleotides outside the gene matches: 11.